This T cell receptor (beta chain) was observed in a study of blood T cell repertoires in COVID-19. Sequencing used immunoSEQ multiplex PCR; TCRdb keeps in-frame clones, though not all of them. This table holds 140,000 to 150,000 clones, 80% to 90% found once. Germline assignment: CDR1 MNHEY and CDR2 SVGAGI. V shed 2 bases, J shed 1 base, and the junction held 3 bases outside the gene matches. This CDR3 comprises 15 residues. The sequence was obtained from a man in his sixties with active or convalescent COVID-19. The gene calls are TRBV6-5 and TRBJ2-5; 8 nucleotides align to TRBD2. Sequencing used peripheral blood. The CDR3 region has the DNA TGTGCCAGCAGTTACAACCGGGAGGGCCAAGAGACCCAGTACTTC. Translation gives CASSYNREGQETQYF.